This T cell receptor (beta chain) comes out of a study of Ad26.COV2.S vaccination and SARS-CoV-2 variants. The treatment: 19 received Ad26.COV2.S at low or high dose, single or two shots; 5 received placebo; per-sample allocation not given. Sample collection was performed on day 63 after the first vaccine or placebo injection. The vaccine antigen was prefusion-stabilized Wuhan SARS-CoV-2 spike. Note on this clone: Its antigen is unidentified.

The method was immunoSEQ multiplex PCR; TCRdb's version includes in-frame clones alone and lacks a portion of them. The sample records 350,000 to 500,000 clones, about nine tenths being singletons. Study-wide findings and caveats: Reported post-vaccination CD8+ and CD4+ T cell responses to spike showed substantial breadth. The study found higher spike-specific TCR breadth in vaccine than placebo recipients.

This TCR was recovered from a person aged 18-60 years who received the Ad26.COV2.S COVID-19 vaccine or a placebo. The starting material was peripheral blood, obtained in a trial of Ad26.COV2.S vaccine versus placebo.

CDR3 sequence reads: CASSVAVAGGEQFF. Here the CDR3 DNA reads TGTGCCAGCAGCGTAGCGGTAGCAGGGGGTGAGCAGTTCTTC. The chain uses TRBV9 and TRBJ2-1; TRBD1 matches 7 bases. CDR1 SGDLS and CDR2 YYNGEE come from the germline V gene. This CDR3 region has 14 residues. V gave up 0 bases and J gave up 9 bases; unmatched junction bases: 6.